Sequencing of this TCR beta chain was carried out in a study of cytomegalovirus exposure and HLA in healthy donors. Notes on this clone: The antigen remains undetermined.

PCR amplification relied on 60 Vbeta primers (plus 13 Jbeta primers). The method was immunoSEQ multiplex PCR; TCRdb's version includes in-frame clones alone and lacks a portion of them. The sample includes 200,000 or so clones. CDR1 SGHAT and CDR2 FQNNGV come from the germline V gene. The junction had 8 bases not matched to a gene; V was cut back by 0 bases and J by 2 bases. The CDR3 contains 19 residues. Whole-study findings and limits: A reported reduction in N-insertions relative to the approximately 690-donor mean was seen in an Asian-associated ancestry cluster in a later analysis. TCR beta sequences reportedly predicted most subjects' HLA-A and HLA-B alleles accurately.

Sequencing input: PBMCs. This TCR came from a boy between 10 and 17 years old in good health and CMV-seronegative. V usage is TRBV11-2 and J usage is TRBJ2-3, with TRBD2 matching 13 bases. CDR3 bases: TGTGCCAGCAGCTTAGATCCCCTCGGACTAGCGGGAGCCACAGATACGCAGTATTTT. Amino acid sequence: CASSLDPLGLAGATDTQYF.